The clone carrying this TCR beta chain was seen a few times. This specimen belongs to a study of blood T cell repertoires in COVID-19. The protocol was immunoSEQ multiplex PCR, while the TCRdb copy is restricted to in-frame clones and leaves out a portion. The sample has fewer than 250,000 clones; around 83% are singletons. Individuals aged 18 to 89 years were recruited from 20 to 25 US areas. Cohort allocation depended upon clinical history that participants reported. The V gene's germline CDR1 is KGHSH and CDR2 LQKENI. This CDR3 has 12 amino acids. V dropped 6 bases and J dropped 8; count of bases not matched to a gene: 6.

The chain uses TRBV18 and TRBJ1-1; 7 positions match TRBD1. This TCR was sampled from a woman between 40 and 55 years old who had recovered from COVID-19. The specimen sequenced was PBMCs or T cells enriched from blood (not recorded which). The CDR3 loop reads CASSPKQGEAFF. The CDR3 nucleotides are TGTGCCAGCTCCCCCAAACAGGGGGAAGCTTTCTTT.